What follows are 25 T cell receptor beta chains derived from one specimen sequenced in a study of cytomegalovirus exposure and HLA in healthy donors. PCR was performed using 60 Vbeta and 13 Jbeta primers. The repertoire was sequenced with immunoSEQ multiplex PCR; TCRdb's copy has only in-frame clones and lacks some. Here the sample spans more than 150,000 clones, roughly three quarters being singletons. The sample taken for sequencing was PBMCs. These receptors all come from a woman in her fifties or sixties in good health and CMV-seropositive.

The DNA for the CDR3 is TGTGCCAGCGACAGGGACGGGACTGAAGCTTTCTTT. Translated: CASDRDGTEAFF. The rearrangement joins TRBV18 to TRBJ1-1, with TRBD1 identical over 7 bases. CDR1 and CDR2 (germline): KGHSH, LQKENI. The CDR3 sequence is 12 residues long. J lost 5 bases, V lost 8 bases, and 5 bases had no gene match. The entire variable domain, with the rest obtained from reference TRBV18 and TRBJ1-1, is as follows: NAGVMQNPRHLVRRRGQEARLRCSPMKGHSHVYWYRQLPEEGLKFMVYLQKENIIDESGMPKERFSAEFPKEGPSILRIQQVVRGDSAAYFCASDRDGTEAFFGQGTRLTVV.

The rearrangement uses TRBV10-3 and TRBJ2-3, with D tentatively TRBD2 (5 bases). Trimming took off 6 bases at V and 9 bases at J, with 13 bases between the two ends. In germline, CDR1 is ENHRY, CDR2 SYGVKD. The CDR3 runs 12 residues. In DNA, the CDR3 is TGTGCCATCAGGCCCGACTACGGAACGCAGTATTTT. Protein product: CAIRPDYGTQYF.

This clone was counted a few times. This chain links TRBV4-3 with TRBJ1-4, with 7 bases matching TRBD1. Germline V CDR1 and CDR2: LGHNA, YSLEER. The CDR3 totals 16 residues. V gave up 3 bases and J gave up 1 base; unmatched junction bases: 5. The CDR3, as DNA: TGCGCCAGCAGCCACGATAGACAGGGAACTAATGAAAAACTGTTTTTT. This gives the protein CASSHDRQGTNEKLFF.

The gene calls are TRBV9 and TRBJ2-2; possible D gene TRBD1, 5 bases. Germline V gives CDR1 SGDLS, CDR2 YYNGEE. The CDR3 runs 12 residues. Deletions cut 7 bases from V and 3 bases from J, with 7 bases between. CDR3 coding DNA: TGTGCCAGCGGGGCCGACACCGGGGAGCTGTTTTTT. Amino acid sequence: CASGADTGELFF.

CDR3 sequence: CASRDASGPDNSPLHF. The CDR3 DNA follows: TGCGCCAGCAGAGACGCATCAGGGCCCGATAATTCACCCCTCCACTTT. V is TRBV5-1 and J is TRBJ1-6; D may be TRBD1 (5 bases). Per the germline V gene, CDR1 is SGHRS and CDR2 is YFSETQ. V gave up 5 bases and J gave up 5 bases, with 17 bases separating them. CDR3 length equals 16 residues.

This chain uses TRBV5-3 with TRBJ1-3; D is possibly TRBD1 (6 bases). TRBV5-3 falls under the ORF class, with uncertain function. This CDR3 has 13 amino acids. V was clipped by 8 bases and J by 11 bases, with 20 bases between them. CDR3 sequence reads: CARQGTPRGAIYF. The DNA of the CDR3 is TGTGCCAGGCAGGGGACCCCTAGGGGCGCCATATATTTT.

This chain connects TRBV19 to TRBJ1-1; D ambiguous. V lost 10 bases and J 7 bases, leaving 13 bases between the germline ends. Germline V gene lookup returns CDR1 LNHDA and CDR2 SQIVND (reference sequence). This CDR3 spans 11 amino acids. CDR3 in amino acids: CATRRAGEAFF. The CDR3 DNA follows: TGTGCCACAAGGAGAGCCGGTGAAGCTTTCTTT.

The V and J genes are TRBV29-1 and TRBJ2-5, with D perhaps matching TRBD1 (6 bases). CDR3 size: 12 residues. The V and J ends lost 4 bases and 1 base respectively, with 7 bases between them. Germline V gene lookup returns CDR1 SQVTM and CDR2 ANQGSEA. CDR3 residues: CSVVTGQETQYF. In DNA form, the CDR3 reads TGCAGCGTTGTGACAGGCCAAGAGACCCAGTACTTC. Full variable domain (missing parts from reference TRBV29-1 and TRBJ2-5): SAVISQKPSRDICQRGTSLTIQCQVDSQVTMMFWYRQQPGQSLTLIATANQGSEATYESGFVIDKFPISRPNLTFSTLTVSNMSPEDSSIYLCSVVTGQETQYFGPGTRLLVL.

The CDR3 DNA reads as TGCGCCAGCAGCGCTACAGGGGACCCCTCAGATACGCAGTATTTT. It codes for CASSATGDPSDTQYF. The chain employs TRBV5-1 and TRBJ2-3, with 7 nucleotides matching TRBD1. Looked up from germline, CDR1 is SGHRS and CDR2 is YFSETQ. This CDR3 is 15 amino acids long. V shed 4 bases, J shed 4 bases, and the junction held 9 bases outside the gene matches.

J is TRBJ1-1 and V is TRBV27, with D perhaps matching TRBD1 (6 bases). The V end was cut by 8 bases, the J end by 1 base, with 17 bases between. This CDR3 spans 15 amino acids. In germline, CDR1 is MNHEY, CDR2 SMNVEV (reference sequence). CDR3 amino acids: CASRPGVLQNTEAFF. For the CDR3, the DNA is TGTGCCAGCCGACCAGGGGTTCTTCAGAACACTGAAGCTTTCTTT.

The CDR3 nucleotides read TGTGCCTGGAACCCCTTTCGGGGGGGCTACACCTTC. As protein: CAWNPFRGGYTF. The V and J genes are TRBV30 and TRBJ1-2; weak D call: TRBD1 (5 bases). V was cut by 4 bases and J by 8 bases, with 14 bases left in between. The CDR3 covers 12 residues. Germline lookup yields CDR1 GTSNPN and CDR2 SVGIG (reference sequence).

The chain carries TRBV10-2 and TRBJ2-3; tentatively, D is TRBD2 (6 bases). Germline V gene lookup returns CDR1 WSHSY and CDR2 SAAADI. This CDR3 is built from 12 residues. The V and J ends lost 6 bases and 3 bases respectively, with 7 bases between them. CDR3: CASRRGTDTQYF. In DNA form, the CDR3 reads TGCGCCAGCAGGCGGGGAACAGATACGCAGTATTTT.

In its sample, this clone was seen once. V is TRBV9 and J is TRBJ2-3, with 7 nucleotides matching TRBD2. Germline loops: CDR1 SGDLS, CDR2 YYNGEE. V gave up 0 bases and J gave up 0 bases; unmatched junction bases: 4. The CDR3 runs to 16 residues. The CDR3 DNA sequence: TGTGCCAGCAGCGTAGACACGGGGGGAAGCACAGATACGCAGTATTTT. This encodes CASSVDTGGSTDTQYF.

The chain uses TRBV2 and TRBJ1-3; 7 positions agree with TRBD1. J was trimmed by 0 bases and V by 9 bases; bases with no gene match: 11. Germline CDR1 is SNHLY and CDR2 is FYNNEI. The CDR3 runs to 16 residues. CDR3 nucleotide sequence: TGTGCCAGTTCGTCCGGGACAGCGAACTCTGGAAACACCATATATTTT. As protein: CASSSGTANSGNTIYF.

The chain is built from TRBV6-5 and TRBJ1-6; TRBD1 aligns across 10 bases. From germline, CDR1 is MNHEY and CDR2 SVGAGI. CDR3 size: 15 residues. V was pared by 1 base and J by 7 bases, with 1 base of the junction left unmatched. CDR3 loop: CASSYLTGGNSPLHF. The CDR3 nucleotides are TGTGCCAGCAGTTACTTGACAGGGGGCAATTCACCCCTCCACTTT.

The rearrangement joins TRBV5-1 to TRBJ2-5; TRBD2 matches at 8 bases. This CDR3 region has 14 residues. Germline CDR1 and CDR2: SGHRS and YFSETQ. The V segment lost 0 bases and the J segment 3 bases; nucleotides outside the gene matches: 1. In nucleotides, the CDR3 is TGCGCCAGCAGCTTGGTAGCGGGGAAAGAGACCCAGTACTTC. Protein: CASSLVAGKETQYF.

The chain joins TRBV7-3 to TRBJ2-7; 10 nucleotides align to TRBD1. Germline V lookup: CDR1 SGHTA, CDR2 FQGTGA. There are 19 residues in the CDR3. V shed 1 base, J shed 7 bases, and the junction held 19 bases outside the gene matches. DNA of the CDR3: TGTGCCAGCAGCTTAATTTTGGGACAGGGGACTCGGCAGTCGGGAGAGCAGTACTTC. It yields the protein CASSLILGQGTRQSGEQYF.

The rearrangement uses TRBV7-9 and TRBJ2-6; 10 bases are a match to TRBD1. Trimming at V came to 4 bases and at J to 0 bases, leaving 6 bases not matched to a gene. CDR3 length: 18 amino acids. Germline V gives CDR1 SEHNR, CDR2 FQNEAQ (reference sequence). The CDR3 protein is CASSSGQGQYSGANVLTF. The CDR3 DNA follows: TGTGCCAGCAGCTCGGGACAGGGGCAATACTCTGGGGCCAACGTCCTGACTTTC.

This chain uses TRBV19 with TRBJ2-7; 8 positions match TRBD1. The V gene end was trimmed by 7 bases and the J gene end by 4 bases; junction bases not matched to a gene: 9. Germline assignment: CDR1 LNHDA and CDR2 SQIVND (reference sequence). This CDR3 region has 14 residues. CDR3 region: CASTGGTPGYEQYF. The CDR3 bases are TGTGCCAGTACAGGGGGCACACCGGGTTACGAGCAGTACTTC.

The chain uses TRBV28 and TRBJ1-1, with no clear D. Per the germline V gene, CDR1 is MDHEN and CDR2 is SYDVKM. The CDR3 loop spans 11 amino acids. V shed 6 bases and J shed 4 bases, with 6 bases lying between them. For the CDR3, the DNA is TGTGCCAGCAGAGCGCCCACTGAAGCTTTCTTT. This translates into CASRAPTEAFF.

The gene calls are TRBV15 and TRBJ1-5; 9 bases are a match to TRBD1. V lost 0 bases to trimming and J lost 1 base; unmatched junction nucleotides: 10. Germline values: CDR1 LNHNV, CDR2 YYDKDF (reference sequence). The CDR3 length is 19 residues. Here the CDR3 DNA reads TGTGCCACCAGCAGAGATGACAGGGGGTGGGGTGAAAGCAATCAGCCCCAGCATTTT. Residues: CATSRDDRGWGESNQPQHF.

The chain is built from TRBV14 and TRBJ1-6; no reliable D call. The V gene lost 1 base and the J gene lost 4 bases, with 14 bases spanning the gap. The CDR3 extends over 17 amino acids. Germline assignment: CDR1 SGHDN and CDR2 FVKESK. CDR3: CASSQGQDLFYNSPLHF. CDR3 nucleotides: TGTGCCAGCAGCCAAGGCCAGGATCTATTTTATAATTCACCCCTCCACTTT. Filled out from reference TRBV14 and TRBJ1-6, the complete variable domain reads EAGVTQFPSHSVIEKGQTVTLRCDPISGHDNLYWYRRVMGKEIKFLLHFVKESKQDESGMPNNRFLAERTGGTYSTLKVQPAELEDSGVYFCASSQGQDLFYNSPLHFGNGTRLTVT.

The chain couples TRBV5-1 to TRBJ1-1; TRBD1 might be the D (5 bases). Trimming pared 5 bases from V and 1 base from J, leaving 9 bases between. The CDR3 sequence is 13 residues long. In germline, CDR1 is SGHRS, CDR2 YFSETQ. The CDR3 loop is CASSDQGNTEAFF. CDR3 DNA: TGCGCCAGCAGTGATCAGGGGAACACTGAAGCTTTCTTT.

With regard to this clone: The identical CDR3 is also encoded by other nucleotide sequences in the sample. The CDR3 reads CAWSQGFDEKLFF. The CDR3 bases are TGTGCCTGGAGCCAGGGGTTTGATGAAAAACTGTTTTTT. The gene calls are TRBV30 and TRBJ1-4; a weak D match, TRBD1 (6 bases). The CDR3 has 13 amino acids. Germline-derived CDR1 and CDR2 are GTSNPN and SVGIG (reference sequence). Deletions cut 3 bases from V and 6 bases from J, with 11 bases between. Filled out from reference TRBV30 and TRBJ1-4, the complete variable domain reads SQTIHQWPATLVQPVGSPLSLECTVEGTSNPNLYWYRQAAGRGLQLLFYSVGIGQISSEVPQNLSASRPQDRQFILSSKKLLLSDSGFYLCAWSQGFDEKLFFGSGTQLSVL.

This chain connects TRBV4-3 to TRBJ2-7; TRBD1 aligns across 7 bases. Germline-derived CDR1 and CDR2 are LGHNA and YSLEER. With V trimmed by 0 bases and J by 3 bases, 8 bases remained unmatched. CDR3 length: 16 amino acids. The CDR3 reads CASSQDLRGWFYEQYF. The CDR3 DNA is TGCGCCAGCAGCCAAGATCTCAGGGGGTGGTTCTACGAGCAGTACTTC.